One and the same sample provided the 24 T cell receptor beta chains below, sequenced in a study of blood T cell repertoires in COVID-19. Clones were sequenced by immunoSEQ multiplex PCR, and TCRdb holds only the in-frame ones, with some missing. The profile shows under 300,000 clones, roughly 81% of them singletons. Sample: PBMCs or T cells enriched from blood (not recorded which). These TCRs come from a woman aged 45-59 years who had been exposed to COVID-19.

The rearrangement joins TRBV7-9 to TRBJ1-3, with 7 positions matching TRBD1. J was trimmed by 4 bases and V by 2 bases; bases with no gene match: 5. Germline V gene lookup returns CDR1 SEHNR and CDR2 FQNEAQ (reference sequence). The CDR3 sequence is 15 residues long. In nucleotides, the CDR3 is TGTGCCAGCAGCTTAACGACAGGGTGGGGAAACACCATATATTTT. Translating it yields CASSLTTGWGNTIYF.

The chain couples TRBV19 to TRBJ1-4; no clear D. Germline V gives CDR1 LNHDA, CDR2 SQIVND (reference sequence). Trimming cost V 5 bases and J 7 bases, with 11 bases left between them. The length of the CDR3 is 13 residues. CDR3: CASSARDGEKLFF. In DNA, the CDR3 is TGTGCCAGTAGTGCCCGGGATGGTGAAAAACTGTTTTTT. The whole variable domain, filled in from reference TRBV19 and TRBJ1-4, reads DGGITQSPKYLFRKEGQNVTLSCEQNLNHDAMYWYRQDPGQGLRLIYYSQIVNDFQKGDIAEGYSVSREKKESFPLTVTSAQKNPTAFYLCASSARDGEKLFFGSGTQLSVL.

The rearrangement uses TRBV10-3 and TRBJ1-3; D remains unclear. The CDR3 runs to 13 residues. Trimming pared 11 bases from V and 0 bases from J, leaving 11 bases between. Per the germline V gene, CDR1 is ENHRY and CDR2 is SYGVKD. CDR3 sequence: CALSVSSGNTIYF. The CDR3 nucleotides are TGTGCCCTGAGTGTTAGCTCTGGAAACACCATATATTTT.

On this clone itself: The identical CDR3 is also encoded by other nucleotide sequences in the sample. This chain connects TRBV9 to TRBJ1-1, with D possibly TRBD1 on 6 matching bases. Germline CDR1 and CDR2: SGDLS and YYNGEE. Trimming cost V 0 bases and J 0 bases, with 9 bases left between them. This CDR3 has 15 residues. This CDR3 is CASSVGRGLNTEAFF. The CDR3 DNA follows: TGTGCCAGCAGCGTAGGCAGGGGTCTGAACACTGAAGCTTTCTTT.

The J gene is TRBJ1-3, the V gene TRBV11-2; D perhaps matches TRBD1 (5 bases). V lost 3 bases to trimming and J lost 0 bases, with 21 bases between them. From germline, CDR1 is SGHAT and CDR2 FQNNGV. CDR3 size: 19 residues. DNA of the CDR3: TGTGCCAGCAGCTTGTCATGGGGGGAATCGGGTAACTCTGGAAACACCATATATTTT. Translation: CASSLSWGESGNSGNTIYF.

CDR3 in DNA: TGTGCCAGCAGCCTCGACAGGGCCGGGGAAAAACTGTTTTTT. Protein product: CASSLDRAGEKLFF. The chain combines TRBV7-8 with TRBJ1-4, with 7 bases lining up with TRBD1. Trimming cost V 5 bases and J 8 bases; bases outside gene matches: 8. Germline values: CDR1 SGHVS, CDR2 FQNEAQ. The CDR3 totals 14 residues.

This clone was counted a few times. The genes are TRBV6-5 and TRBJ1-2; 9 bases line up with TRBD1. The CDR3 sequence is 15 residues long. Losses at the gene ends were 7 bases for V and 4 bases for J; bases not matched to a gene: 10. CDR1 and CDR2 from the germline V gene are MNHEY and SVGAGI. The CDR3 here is CASKGRDRVSYGYTF. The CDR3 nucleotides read TGTGCCAGCAAAGGCCGGGACAGGGTATCCTATGGCTACACCTTC.

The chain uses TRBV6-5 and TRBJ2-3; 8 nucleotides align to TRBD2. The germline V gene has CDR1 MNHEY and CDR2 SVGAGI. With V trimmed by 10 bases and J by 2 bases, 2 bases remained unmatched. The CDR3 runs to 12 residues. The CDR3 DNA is TGTGCCATCGGGGGGGACACAGATACGCAGTATTTT. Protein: CAIGGDTDTQYF.

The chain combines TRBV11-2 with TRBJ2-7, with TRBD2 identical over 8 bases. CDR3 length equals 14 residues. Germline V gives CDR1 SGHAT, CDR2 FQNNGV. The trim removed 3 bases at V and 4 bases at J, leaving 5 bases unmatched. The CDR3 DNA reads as TGTGCCAGCAGCTTGTCGGGGGGGGATTACGAGCAGTACTTC. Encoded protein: CASSLSGGDYEQYF.

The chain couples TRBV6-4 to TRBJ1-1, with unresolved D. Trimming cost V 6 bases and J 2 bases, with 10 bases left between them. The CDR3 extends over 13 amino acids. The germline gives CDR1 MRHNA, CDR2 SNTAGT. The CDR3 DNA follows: TGTGCCAGCAGCAGGCCAAGTAACACTGAAGCTTTCTTT. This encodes CASSRPSNTEAFF.

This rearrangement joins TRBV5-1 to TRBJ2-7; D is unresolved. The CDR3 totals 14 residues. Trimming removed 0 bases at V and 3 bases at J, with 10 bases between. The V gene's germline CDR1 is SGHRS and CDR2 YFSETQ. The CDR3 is CASSLDSPRYEQYF. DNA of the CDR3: TGCGCCAGCAGCTTGGACAGTCCCCGCTACGAGCAGTACTTC.

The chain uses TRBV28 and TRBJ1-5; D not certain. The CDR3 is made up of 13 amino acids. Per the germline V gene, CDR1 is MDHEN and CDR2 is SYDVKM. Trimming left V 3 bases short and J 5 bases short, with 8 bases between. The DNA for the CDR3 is TGTGCCAGCAGTTTTGGCTCCTATCAGCCCCAGCATTTT. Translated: CASSFGSYQPQHF.

For the CDR3, the DNA is TGTGCCAGCAGCTTAGCAGGCGGAACCCGGAACACTGAAGCTTTCTTT. Protein sequence: CASSLAGGTRNTEAFF. The rearrangement uses TRBV7-9 and TRBJ1-1; D gene unclear. Germline V gene lookup returns CDR1 SEHNR and CDR2 FQNEAQ (reference sequence). The V end was cut by 0 bases, the J end by 1 base, with 12 bases between. CDR3 length equals 16 residues.

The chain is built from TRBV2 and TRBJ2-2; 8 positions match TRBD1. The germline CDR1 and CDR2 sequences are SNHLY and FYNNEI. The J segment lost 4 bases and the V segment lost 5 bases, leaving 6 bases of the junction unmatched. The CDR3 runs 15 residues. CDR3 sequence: CASSRRTGFTGELFF. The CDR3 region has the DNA TGTGCCAGCAGTCGCCGGACAGGGTTCACCGGGGAGCTGTTTTTT.

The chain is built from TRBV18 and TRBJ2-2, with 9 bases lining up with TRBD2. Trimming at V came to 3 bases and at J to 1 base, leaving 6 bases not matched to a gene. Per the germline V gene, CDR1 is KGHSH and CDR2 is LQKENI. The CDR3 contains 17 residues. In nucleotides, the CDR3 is TGTGCCAGCTCACCCGTCAGCGGGGGGAAGAACACCGGGGAGCTGTTTTTT. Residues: CASSPVSGGKNTGELFF.

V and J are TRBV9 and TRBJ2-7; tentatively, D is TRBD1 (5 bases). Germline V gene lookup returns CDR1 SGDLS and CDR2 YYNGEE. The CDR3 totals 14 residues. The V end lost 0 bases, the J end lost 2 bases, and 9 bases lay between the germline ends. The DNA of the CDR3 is TGTGCCAGCAGCGTAGAGCAGGGCCCCTACGAGCAGTACTTC. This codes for CASSVEQGPYEQYF.

The CDR3 sequence is CASSSSDRRQETQYF. The CDR3, as DNA: TGTGCCAGCAGCTCCTCTGACAGGCGTCAAGAGACCCAGTACTTC. The V and J genes are TRBV5-4 and TRBJ2-5, with a possible D match to TRBD1 (6 bases). The CDR3 covers 15 residues. Trimming pared 3 bases from V and 2 bases from J, leaving 14 bases between. Germline-derived CDR1 and CDR2 are SGHNT and YYREEE (reference sequence).

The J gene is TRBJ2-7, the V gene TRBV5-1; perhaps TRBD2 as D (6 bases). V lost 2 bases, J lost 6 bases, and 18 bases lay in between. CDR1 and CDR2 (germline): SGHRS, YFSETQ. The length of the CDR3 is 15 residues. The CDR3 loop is CASSLAGTHLSEQYF. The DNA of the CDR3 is TGCGCCAGCAGCTTAGCGGGCACCCATCTTTCCGAGCAGTACTTC.

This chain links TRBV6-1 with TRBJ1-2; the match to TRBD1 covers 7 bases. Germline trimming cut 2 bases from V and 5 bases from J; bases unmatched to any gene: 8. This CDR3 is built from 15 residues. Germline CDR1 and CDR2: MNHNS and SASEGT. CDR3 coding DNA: TGTGCCAGCAGTGAATCCTGGGACAGCCTTTATGGCTACACCTTC. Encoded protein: CASSESWDSLYGYTF.

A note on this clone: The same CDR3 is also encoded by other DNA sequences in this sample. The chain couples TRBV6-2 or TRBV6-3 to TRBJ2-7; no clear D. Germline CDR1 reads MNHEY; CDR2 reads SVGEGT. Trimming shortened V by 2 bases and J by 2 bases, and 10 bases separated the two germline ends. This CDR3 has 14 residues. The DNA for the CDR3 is TGTGCCAGCAGTTACGGCGGCCTTACCTACGAGCAGTACTTC. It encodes CASSYGGLTYEQYF.

The CDR3 DNA follows: TGTGCCAGCAGCTTTACTCGGGAGACCCAGTACTTC. It translates to CASSFTRETQYF. This chain uses TRBV12-3 or TRBV12-4 with TRBJ2-5; D gene uncertain. Trimming took off 6 bases at V and 5 bases at J, with 10 bases between the two ends. CDR3 length: 12 amino acids.

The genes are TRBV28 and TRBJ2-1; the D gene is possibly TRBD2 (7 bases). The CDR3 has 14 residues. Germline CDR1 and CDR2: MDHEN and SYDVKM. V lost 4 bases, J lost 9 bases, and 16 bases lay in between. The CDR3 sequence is CASSSGGLRVEQFF. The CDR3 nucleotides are TGTGCCAGCAGTTCGGGGGGCTTAAGGGTTGAGCAGTTCTTC.

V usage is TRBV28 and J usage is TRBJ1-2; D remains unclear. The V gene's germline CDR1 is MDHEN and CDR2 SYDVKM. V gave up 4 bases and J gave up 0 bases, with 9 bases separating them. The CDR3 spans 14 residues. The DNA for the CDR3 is TGTGCCAGCAGTTGGGCAGCTCCTAACTATGGCTACACCTTC. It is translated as CASSWAAPNYGYTF.

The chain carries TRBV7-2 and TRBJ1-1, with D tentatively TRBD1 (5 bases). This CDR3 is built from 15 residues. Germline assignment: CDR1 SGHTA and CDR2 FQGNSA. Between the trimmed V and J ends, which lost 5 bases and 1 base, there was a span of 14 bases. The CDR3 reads CASSRSGAANTEAFF. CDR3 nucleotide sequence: TGTGCCAGCAGCAGAAGTGGGGCGGCGAACACTGAAGCTTTCTTT.